This T cell receptor beta chain was sequenced during a study of PD-1 blockade in classical Hodgkin lymphoma (dated by TCRdb to 2019 to 2021). In terms of the full investigation: Nivolumab dosing was 3 mg/kg intravenously every 2 weeks, continuing until either disease progression or unacceptable toxicity. A peripheral blood immune signature of response to PD-1 blockade in classical Hodgkin lymphoma was defined using TCR beta sequencing and CyTOF.

The time point label for this specimen denotes: cycle 4 day 1 (C4D1), after around six weeks of nivolumab. All trial patients had relapsed after autologous stem cell transplantation, with cohorts A, B and C differing in prior brentuximab vedotin exposure. The trial cohort included 50 or so patients with relapsed/refractory classical Hodgkin lymphoma, and each patient had a best overall response of complete response, partial response or progressive disease. In the multi-cohort phase II CheckMate 205 trial, trial patients received single-agent nivolumab. An independent review committee assessed best overall response by applying the 2007 International Working Group response criteria. Trial PBMCs were collected immediately before nivolumab initiation (C1D1) and during therapy at cycle 2 day 1 and cycle 4 day 1. Peripheral blood was collected in 8 mL Vacutainer Cell Preparation Tubes, from which PBMCs were isolated by centrifugation and then cryopreserved.

Genomic DNA was isolated using the Qiagen DNeasy kit from unsorted PBMCs as well as from negatively selected CD4+ and CD8+ fractions. TCR beta CDR3 regions were amplified by immunoSEQ multiplex PCR using primers annealing to V and J segments. A synthetic immune receptor repertoire was used to minimize amplification bias, and remaining bias was computationally removed after sequencing. The original pipeline was this. Repertoire diversity was quantified as the Shannon entropy index using custom Python scripts. Unsorted, CD4+ and CD8+ repertoires were examined separately, except in combined analyses, for which CD4+ and CD8+ sequences were merged in silico. Clonal expansion was defined as a frequency increase of at least 2-fold after treatment compared with C1D1, and clones undetected at baseline were assigned a pseudocount of 0.5. Clones with 0 or 1 copy at C1D1 were defined as singleton clones, while clones with 2 or more copies were defined as non-singleton clones. By matching protein sequences in sorted samples from the same patient, clones expanded in unsorted samples were annotated as CD4+, CD8+ or unknown. Wilcoxon tests on paired samples were used to test changes in diversity from C1D1 to C4D1. Not all clones reach the TCRdb copy of this immuneACCESS table, which keeps in-frame sequences only. Checked studies attribute under half of the gap to unresolved V genes and leave the rest unexplained. V, J and clone size reflect that table, while D and trimming were determined from the DNA. This sample gives around 4,200 clones in total; under 80% of them show up just once. 45% to 55% of the sample rests with the top ten.

Deletion took 6 bases off V and 2 bases off J, with a span of 16 bases between the germline ends. From cysteine to phenylalanine, the CDR3 is 15 amino acids long. Only the CDR3 DNA stays, 45 bases, in frame from base 1. CDR1 and CDR2 (SQVTM, ANQGSEA) derive from the germline V gene. As for this clone: No antigen is known for it. Per-base quality was not reported, and no clone a single base away is much larger than it.

General study outcomes and caveats: The study was limited to a single clinical trial cohort, and causes of repertoire differences, possibly disease activity or prior therapy, remained undefined. Baseline TCR diversity was reported to be lower in newly diagnosed patients than in healthy donors and to be lower still in relapsed/refractory patients. CD4+ but not CD8+ TCR diversity rose significantly by C4D1 (p=0.0027 vs p=0.16), most apparent in complete responders (p=0.02). Diversity was lower in patients who began nivolumab less than 1 year after ASCT, so these patients were left out of later analyses to avoid confounding by immune reconstitution. Among trial patients, those achieving complete response had baseline diversity similar to that of newly diagnosed patients, while diversity was significantly lower in partial responders and progressors.

The chain is assembled from TRBV29-1 and TRBJ1-4; tentative D gene TRBD1, with 5 bases matching. This sequence was found in a human donor with classical Hodgkin lymphoma. The sequencing used peripheral blood mononuclear cells (PBMCs), collected before the fourth cycle of nivolumab. DNA sequence: TGCAGCGTAGGAGGGACGGGGAAGACTAATGAAAAACTGTTTTTT. The encoded protein is CSVGGTGKTNEKLFF.